This TCR beta chain was observed in a study of T cell changes during pregnancy in multiple sclerosis. Produced via immunoSEQ multiplex PCR; TCRdb's table is partial and in-frame only. This sample has 100,000 to 130,000 clones; 85% to 95% occur once, and the top ten carry more than 0.65%. CDR1 is SNHLY and CDR2 is FYNNEI in the germline V gene. Trimming at V came to 8 bases and at J to 0 bases, leaving 7 bases not matched to a gene. CDR3 length: 17 amino acids. Sequenced material: peripheral blood, taken in the third trimester of pregnancy. The V call is TRBV2, the J call TRBJ2-6, with TRBD1 matching 10 bases. The TCR sequence derives from a female donor in good health, enrolled as a control in a pregnancy study. For the CDR3, the DNA is TGTGCCAGCGGCCGGGACAGGGGTCTCTCTGGGGCCAACGTCCTGACTTTC. Residues: CASGRDRGLSGANVLTF.